The table lists the clone carrying this TCR beta chain with many counts. Time point in this sample: before trial treatment. TRAV- and TRBV-specific primers were used for first-strand cDNA, which covered alpha and beta chains. Amplification of TCRs used a constant-region primer and V-primer adapter for approximately 19 PCR cycles. One entry per CDR3 protein results from TCRdb running MiXCR on the reads. The profile shows tens of thousands of distinct CDR3 sequences, almost 25% of them singletons. This specimen belongs to a study of low-dose radiotherapy and immunotherapy resistance in tumors. Across the whole study: Each fraction given to Cohort 2 every two weeks delivered 1 Gy, and the total reached 13 Gy over 26 weeks.

The CDR3 consists of 12 residues. In germline, CDR1 is WNHNN, CDR2 SYGVQD (reference sequence). V lost 7 bases, J lost 5 bases, and 9 bases lay in between. The chain couples TRBV10-1 to TRBJ2-1; a weak D match, TRBD1 (6 bases). This sequence originates from a male donor with prostate cancer. Source: PBMCs, taken before treatment. The CDR3 nucleotides read TGCGCCAGCATGGGACATGACAATGAGCAGTTCTTC. It is translated as CASMGHDNEQFF.